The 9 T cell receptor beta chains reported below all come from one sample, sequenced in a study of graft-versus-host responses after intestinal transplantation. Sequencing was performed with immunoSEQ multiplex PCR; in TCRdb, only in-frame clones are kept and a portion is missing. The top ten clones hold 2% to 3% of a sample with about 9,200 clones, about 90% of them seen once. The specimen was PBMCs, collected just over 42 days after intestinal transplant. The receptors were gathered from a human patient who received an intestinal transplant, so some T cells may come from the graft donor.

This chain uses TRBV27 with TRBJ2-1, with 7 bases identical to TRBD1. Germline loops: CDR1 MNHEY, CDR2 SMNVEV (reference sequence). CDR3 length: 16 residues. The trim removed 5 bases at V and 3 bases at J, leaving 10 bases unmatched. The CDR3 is CASSHYRGTFYNEQFF. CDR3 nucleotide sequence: TGTGCCAGCAGTCATTACAGGGGTACCTTCTACAATGAGCAGTTCTTC.

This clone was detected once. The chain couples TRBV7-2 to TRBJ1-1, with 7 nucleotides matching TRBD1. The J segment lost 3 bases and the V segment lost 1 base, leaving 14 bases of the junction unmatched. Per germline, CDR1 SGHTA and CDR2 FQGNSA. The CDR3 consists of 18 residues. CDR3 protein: CASSLGLQKTGRYTEAFF. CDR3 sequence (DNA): TGTGCCAGCAGCTTAGGGCTCCAAAAGACAGGGAGATACACTGAAGCTTTCTTT.

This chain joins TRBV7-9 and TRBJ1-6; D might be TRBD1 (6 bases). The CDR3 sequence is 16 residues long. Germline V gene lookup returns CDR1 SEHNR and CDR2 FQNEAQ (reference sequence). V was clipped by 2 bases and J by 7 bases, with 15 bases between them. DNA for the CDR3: TGTGCCAGCAGCTTACCTCCGGGACACGACAATTCACCCCTCCACTTT. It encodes CASSLPPGHDNSPLHF.

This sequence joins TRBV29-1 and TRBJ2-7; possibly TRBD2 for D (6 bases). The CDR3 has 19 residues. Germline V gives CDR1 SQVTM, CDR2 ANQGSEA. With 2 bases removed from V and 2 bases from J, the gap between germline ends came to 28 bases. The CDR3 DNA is TGCAGCGTTGAAACCTCCCCGAGGGCTTGGGGACTCCTTACCTACGAGCAGTACTTC. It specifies CSVETSPRAWGLLTYEQYF.

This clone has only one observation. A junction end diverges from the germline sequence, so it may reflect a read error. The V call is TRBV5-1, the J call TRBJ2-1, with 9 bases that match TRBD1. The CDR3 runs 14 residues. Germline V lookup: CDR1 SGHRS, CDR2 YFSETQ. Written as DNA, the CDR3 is TGCGACAGCAGCTTGGACAGGGGAGGGAATGAGCAGTTCTTC. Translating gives CDSSLDRGGNEQFF.

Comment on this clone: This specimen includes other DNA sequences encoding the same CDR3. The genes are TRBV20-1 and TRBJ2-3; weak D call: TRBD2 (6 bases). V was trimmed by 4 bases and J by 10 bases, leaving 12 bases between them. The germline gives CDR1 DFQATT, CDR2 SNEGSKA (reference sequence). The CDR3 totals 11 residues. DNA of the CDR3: TGCAGTGCTACCACCGGGGGTTCGCAGTATTTT. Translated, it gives CSATTGGSQYF.

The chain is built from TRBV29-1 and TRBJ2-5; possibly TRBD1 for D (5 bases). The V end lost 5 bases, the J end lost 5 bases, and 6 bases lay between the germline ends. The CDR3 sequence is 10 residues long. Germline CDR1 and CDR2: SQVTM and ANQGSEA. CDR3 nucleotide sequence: TGCAGCGTTCCAGGGGAGACCCAGTACTTC. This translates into CSVPGETQYF.

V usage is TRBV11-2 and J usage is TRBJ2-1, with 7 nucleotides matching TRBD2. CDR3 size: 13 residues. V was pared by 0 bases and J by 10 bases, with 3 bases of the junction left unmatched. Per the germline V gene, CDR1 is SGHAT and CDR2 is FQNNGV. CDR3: CASSLDAGREQFF. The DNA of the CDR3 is TGTGCCAGCAGCTTAGATGCCGGGAGGGAGCAGTTCTTC.

Here the CDR3 reads CASRPGQQETQYF. CDR3 nucleotides: TGTGCCAGCAGGCCGGGACAGCAAGAGACCCAGTACTTC. The V call is TRBV6-1, the J call TRBJ2-5; 7 positions agree with TRBD1. Germline-derived CDR1 and CDR2 are MNHNS and SASEGT. The CDR3 loop spans 13 amino acids. V shed 6 bases and J 2 bases; nucleotides not matched to a gene: 3.